These T cell receptor beta chains were read from a single sample in a study of relationships among human T cell subsets. TCRdb re-called the multiplex PCR reads with MiXCR, one entry per CDR3 protein. This table holds over 13,000 distinct CDR3 sequences, around three fifths found once. What was sequenced was total T cells sorted from blood. The origin of the receptors is a man aged 40-50 years in good health. CDR3s include the opening cysteine and the closing phenylalanine or tryptophan. D genes are given only for firm matches. For some rows the clone size is stated as once, few or many, or as a class when expanded; others skip it.

j_gene | abundance | v_gene | d_gene | CDR3aa | CDR3nt
TRBJ1-6 | - | TRBV13 | - | CASSLGLSPLHF | TGTGCCAGCAGCTTAGGATTATCACCCCTCCACTTT
TRBJ1-1 | - | TRBV28 | - | CASSWAGHGTEAFF | TGTGCCAGCAGTTGGGCGGGGCACGGGACTGAAGCTTTCTTT
TRBJ2-7 | - | TRBV6-6 | - | CASSLRAAYEQYF | TGTGCCAGCAGTTTACGGGCAGCTTACGAGCAGTACTTC
TRBJ1-5 | - | TRBV6-6 | TRBD1 | CAGNDGQGRNQPQHF | TGTGCCGGCAACGACGGACAGGGGCGCAATCAGCCCCAGCATTTT
TRBJ2-5 | once | TRBV29-1 | - | CSVVAQNQETQYF | TGCAGCGTTGTGGCTCAGAACCAAGAGACCCAGTACTTC
TRBJ2-1 | - | TRBV14 | TRBD2 | CASSKGLAEGYNEQFF | TGTGCCAGCAGCAAAGGACTAGCGGAAGGGTACAATGAGCAGTTCTTC
TRBJ1-2 | - | TRBV28 | - | CASSTRAGAHYGYTF | TGTGCCAGCAGTACCCGTGCAGGGGCCCACTATGGCTACACCTTC
TRBJ1-1 | few | TRBV28 | TRBD1 | CASGRTGRKRVNTEAFF | TGTGCCAGCGGAAGGACAGGGCGGAAGAGAGTGAACACTGAAGCTTTCTTT
TRBJ2-7 | few | TRBV29-1 | - | CSVEDTLSYEQYF | TGCAGCGTTGAGGACACCCTCTCCTACGAGCAGTACTTC
TRBJ2-1 | - | TRBV6-4 | TRBD2 | CASTGTSGRVQREQFF | TGTGCCAGCACAGGGACTAGCGGGAGGGTACAACGGGAGCAGTTCTTC
TRBJ2-3 | - | TRBV6-6 | - | CASSYGGGDTDTQYF | TGTGCCAGCAGTTACGGTGGTGGGGACACAGATACGCAGTATTTT
TRBJ2-7 | - | TRBV6-6 | - | CASMPDGAIYEQYF | TGTGCCAGCATGCCTGACGGGGCCATCTACGAGCAGTACTTC
TRBJ1-1 | - | TRBV28 | - | CASSFLARMNTEAFF | TGTGCCAGCAGTTTTCTGGCCAGGATGAACACTGAAGCTTTCTTT
TRBJ1-5 | - | TRBV6-1 | TRBD1 | CASSGTGGNQPQHF | TGTGCCAGCAGTGGGACAGGGGGCAATCAGCCCCAGCATTTT
TRBJ2-7 | - | TRBV2 | - | CASHPEARGGTYEQYF | TGTGCCAGCCACCCTGAAGCAAGAGGCGGAACCTACGAGCAGTACTTC
TRBJ2-2 | - | TRBV5-4 | TRBD1 | CASSAGTGTGELFF | TGCGCCAGCAGCGCCGGGACAGGGACCGGGGAGCTGTTTTTT
TRBJ1-4 | - | TRBV19 | TRBD1 | CASIDRGREEKLFF | TGTGCCAGTATAGACAGGGGGCGTGAGGAAAAACTGTTTTTT
TRBJ2-3 | - | TRBV28 | TRBD2 | CASSVTSGGGADTQYF | TGTGCCAGCAGTGTGACTAGCGGAGGGGGGGCAGATACGCAGTATTTT
TRBJ2-3 | - | TRBV29-1 | - | CSVEELDTQYF | TGCAGCGTTGAAGAGCTAGATACGCAGTATTTT
TRBJ2-1 | - | TRBV30 | - | CAWSVETSYNEQFF | TGTGCCTGGAGTGTGGAGACTAGCTACAATGAGCAGTTCTTC
TRBJ1-1 | few | TRBV4-1 | TRBD1 | CASSQSGTGGAAGTEAFF | TGTGCCAGCAGCCAATCCGGGACAGGGGGCGCGGCGGGCACTGAAGCTTTCTTT
TRBJ2-7 | few | TRBV11-1 | - | CASSSTRYEQYF | TGTGCCAGCAGTTCTACGCGCTACGAGCAGTACTTC
TRBJ2-7 | few | TRBV11-2 | - | CASSLRRSSYEQYF | TGTGCCAGCAGCTTAAGGCGGAGCTCCTACGAGCAGTACTTC
TRBJ1-6 | - | TRBV5-6 | TRBD1 | CASSLPGTGAESPLHF | TGTGCCAGCAGCCTGCCCGGGACAGGGGCAGAATCACCCCTCCACTTT
TRBJ2-7 | few | TRBV28 | - | CASSPFYEQYF | TGTGCCAGCAGTCCCTTTTACGAGCAGTACTTC
TRBJ1-2 | few | TRBV11-2 | - | CASSLGTPTNYGYTF | TGTGCCAGCAGCTTAGGGACACCAACTAACTATGGCTACACCTTC
TRBJ2-1 | - | TRBV11-2 | - | CASSPGTFFDNEQFF | TGTGCCAGCAGCCCCGGGACGTTTTTTGACAATGAGCAGTTCTTC
TRBJ2-7 | - | TRBV11-2 | - | CASSLVQVSEQYF | TGTGCCAGCAGCTTAGTACAGGTTTCCGAGCAGTACTTC
TRBJ1-4 | - | TRBV10-2 | - | CASSLSFRGETNEKLFF | TGTGCCAGCAGTCTCTCCTTCCGGGGGGAAACTAATGAAAAACTGTTTTTT
TRBJ2-1 | - | TRBV27 | TRBD2 | CASSLRTSGGVKEQFF | TGTGCCAGCAGTCTTCGGACTAGCGGGGGGGTAAAGGAGCAGTTCTTC
TRBJ1-5 | - | TRBV10-3 | - | CAISPRDGENQPQHF | TGTGCCATCAGCCCCCGGGACGGCGAAAATCAGCCCCAGCATTTT
TRBJ2-3 | - | TRBV7-9 | TRBD2 | CASSILAGGQDTQYF | TGTGCCAGCAGCATTCTAGCGGGGGGCCAAGATACGCAGTATTTT
TRBJ1-2 | - | TRBV11-2 | - | CASSFSGNYGYTF | TGTGCCAGCAGCTTTTCCGGAAACTATGGCTACACCTTC